This record covers a single T cell receptor (beta chain). The data were obtained in a study of shared T cell receptors in the human thymus. The method was immunoSEQ multiplex PCR; TCRdb's version includes in-frame clones alone and lacks a portion of them. Of about 710,000 clones listed, around 87% are singletons. The same sample was also used in a study of human thymus T cells. This second study notes: Gene usage for V and J segments appeared biased in thymic and blood repertoires.

This TCR was sampled from a boy under two years old with a congenital heart defect. Source material: thymocytes.

Written as DNA, the CDR3 is TGTGCCAGCAGTCATTTCGCCCAGGTCAAAAACATTCAGTACTTC. As protein: CASSHFAQVKNIQYF. This chain connects TRBV28 to TRBJ2-4, with unresolved D. V gave up 5 bases and J gave up 3 bases, with 14 bases separating them. This CDR3 is 15 amino acids long. Germline CDR1 reads MDHEN; CDR2 reads SYDVKM.